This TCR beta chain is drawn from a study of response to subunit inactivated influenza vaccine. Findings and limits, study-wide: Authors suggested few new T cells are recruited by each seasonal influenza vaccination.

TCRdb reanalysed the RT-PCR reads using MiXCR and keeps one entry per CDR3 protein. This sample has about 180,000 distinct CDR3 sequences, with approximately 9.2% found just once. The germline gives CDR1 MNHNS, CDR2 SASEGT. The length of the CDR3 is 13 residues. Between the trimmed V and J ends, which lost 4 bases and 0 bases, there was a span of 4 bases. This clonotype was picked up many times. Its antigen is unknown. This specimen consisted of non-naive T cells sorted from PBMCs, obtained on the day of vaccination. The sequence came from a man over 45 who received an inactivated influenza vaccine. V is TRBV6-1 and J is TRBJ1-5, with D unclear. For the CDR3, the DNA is TGTGCCAGCAGTGCAGGTAGCAATCAGCCCCAGCATTTT. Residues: CASSAGSNQPQHF.